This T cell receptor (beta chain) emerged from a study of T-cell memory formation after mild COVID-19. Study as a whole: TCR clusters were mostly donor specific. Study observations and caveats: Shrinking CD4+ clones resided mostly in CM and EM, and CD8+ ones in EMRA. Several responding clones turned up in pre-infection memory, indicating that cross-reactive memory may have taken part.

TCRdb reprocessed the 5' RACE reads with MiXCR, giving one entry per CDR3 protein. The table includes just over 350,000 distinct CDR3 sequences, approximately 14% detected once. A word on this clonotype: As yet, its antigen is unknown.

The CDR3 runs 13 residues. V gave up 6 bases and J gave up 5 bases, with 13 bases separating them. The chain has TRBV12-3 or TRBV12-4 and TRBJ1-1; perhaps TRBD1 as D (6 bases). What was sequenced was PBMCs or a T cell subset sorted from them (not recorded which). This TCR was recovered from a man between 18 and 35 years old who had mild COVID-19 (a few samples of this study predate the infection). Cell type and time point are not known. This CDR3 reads CASRGQRGTEAFF. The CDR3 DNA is TGTGCCAGCAGAGGACAGCGAGGTACTGAAGCTTTCTTT.